Listed below are T cell receptor beta chains from one sample, sequenced in a study of response to subunit inactivated influenza vaccine. TCRdb redid the calling of the RT-PCR reads with MiXCR, one entry per CDR3 protein. The table has about 700,000 distinct CDR3 sequences, around 14% seen once. The sample here was PBMCs from blood, taken 12 days after vaccination. These TCRs come from a man aged 50 or older who received an inactivated influenza vaccine. CDR3s include the opening cysteine and the closing phenylalanine or tryptophan. The D gene is left open where the match is weak. Size tells how often a clone was seen (once, few, many) or the class of an expanded clone, and some rows leave it out.

>TRBJ1-1|NA|few|TRBV28
TGTGCCAGCAGTCCCCCAACAGGCTACAGTATGAACACTGAAGCTTTCTTT
CASSPPTGYSMNTEAFF
>TRBJ2-7|NA|few|TRBV9
TGTGCCAGCAGCCCGGGGCCAGTAGGAGAGCAGTACTTC
CASSPGPVGEQYF
>TRBJ2-1|NA|few|TRBV7-2
TGTGCCAGCAGCTCTCACCCTCCCTCCTACAATGAGCAGTTCTTC
CASSSHPPSYNEQFF
>TRBJ1-6|NA|NA|TRBV12-3/TRBV12-4
TGTGCCAGCAGTTCGGGACGGACGAATTCACCCCTCCACTTT
CASSSGRTNSPLHF
>TRBJ2-2|TRBD1|NA|TRBV11-2
TGTGCCAGCAGCTTATTAATCGGGACAGGGGGTTCCGGGGAGCTGTTTTTT
CASSLLIGTGGSGELFF
>TRBJ1-5|TRBD1|NA|TRBV28
TGTGCCAGCAGTATACTCGACAGGGTACACCAGCCCCAGCATTTT
CASSILDRVHQPQHF
>TRBJ2-1|TRBD2|many|TRBV7-9
TGTGCCAGCAGCTCGCTGGGACTAGCGGGGGTGCGTAATGAGCAGTTCTTC
CASSSLGLAGVRNEQFF
>TRBJ1-1|NA|many|TRBV4-3
TGCGCCAGCAGCCAAGGGCTCGCGGCGGGTCTCGCTGAAGCTTTCTTT
CASSQGLAAGLAEAFF
>TRBJ2-6|NA|NA|TRBV7-9
TGTGCCAGCAGCTCTCCAGGGTCGGACGGGGCCAACGTCCTGACTTTC
CASSSPGSDGANVLTF
>TRBJ2-1|NA|NA|TRBV4-2
TGTGCCAGCAGCCGACACCTCGCTAATGAGCAGTTCTTC
CASSRHLANEQFF
>TRBJ1-4|TRBD1|NA|TRBV20-1
TGCAGTGCTAGAGATCGAGGGACAGTTAATGAAAAACTGTTTTTT
CSARDRGTVNEKLFF
>TRBJ1-3|NA|few|TRBV20-1
TGCAGTGCTAGAGCAGGGAGCAGCTCTGGAAACACCATATATTTT
CSARAGSSSGNTIYF
>TRBJ2-3|TRBD2|few|TRBV28
TGTGCCAGCAGCCCAACTAGCGTTAGCACAGATACGCAGTATTTT
CASSPTSVSTDTQYF
>TRBJ1-5|NA|NA|TRBV12-3/TRBV12-4
TGTGCCAGCAGTAAAGGTAGCAATCAGCCCCAGCATTTT
CASSKGSNQPQHF
>TRBJ2-2|NA|many|TRBV12-3/TRBV12-4
TGTGCCAGCAGTCCCCGGGGTACCGGGGAGCTGTTTTTT
CASSPRGTGELFF
>TRBJ2-7|TRBD1|few|TRBV11-2
TGTGCCAGCAGCTTAGCCGGGACAGTCTCCTACGAGCAGTACTTC
CASSLAGTVSYEQYF
>TRBJ1-2|NA|once|TRBV27
TGTGCCAGCAGTGAGAGGCCCGGAGATGGCTACACCTTC
CASSERPGDGYTF
>TRBJ2-7|NA|NA|TRBV20-1
TGCAGTGCTAGAGATAGGCGGGCGCAGGGCGAGCAGTACTTC
CSARDRRAQGEQYF
>TRBJ2-7|NA|few|TRBV5-1
TGCGCCAGCAGCCTGAAGAATCAGGGAGGCGAGCAGTACTTC
CASSLKNQGGEQYF
>TRBJ2-5|NA|few|TRBV20-1
TGCAGTGCTAACCGTGGACAAGAGACCCAGTACTTC
CSANRGQETQYF
>TRBJ2-5|NA|many|TRBV7-2
TGTGCCAGCAGCAGAATGCAGGGAAAAGAGACCCAGTACTTC
CASSRMQGKETQYF
>TRBJ2-1|NA|NA|TRBV21-1
TGTGCCAGCAGCAATAGCCTGGACTCCTACAATGAGCAGTTCTTC
CASSNSLDSYNEQFF
>TRBJ2-2|TRBD2|NA|TRBV7-2
TGTGCCAGCAGCCGGACTAGCGGGCATTTCAGGGAGCTGTTTTTT
CASSRTSGHFRELFF
>TRBJ2-1|TRBD2|few|TRBV4-2
TGTGCCAGCAGCCTCCTAAGCGGGGGTAGTGGCAATGAGCAGTTCTTC
CASSLLSGGSGNEQFF
>TRBJ2-3|NA|few|TRBV9
TGTGCCAGCAGCGTCGAGGGGGGCCCAGATACGCAGTATTTT
CASSVEGGPDTQYF
>TRBJ2-3|TRBD2|few|TRBV12-3/TRBV12-4
TGTGCCAGCAGTTTATTTGCGGGGGGGCTAAATACGCAGTATTTT
CASSLFAGGLNTQYF
>TRBJ1-1|NA|NA|TRBV12-3/TRBV12-4
TGTGCCAGCAGTTTAGCGGGTAGAACAGGAAACACTGAAGCTTTCTTT
CASSLAGRTGNTEAFF
>TRBJ2-1|NA|NA|TRBV24-1
TGTGCCACCAGTGAAAGGTCAAACTCCTACAATGAGCAGTTCTTC
CATSERSNSYNEQFF
>TRBJ2-1|TRBD2|many|TRBV6-1
TGTGCCAGCAGTGAAGGCGGGGGGCAGTTCTTC
CASSEGGGQFF
>TRBJ2-5|NA|few|TRBV29-1
TGCAGCGTTGAGAGGGGGGCGCAAATTCGAGAGACCCAGTACTTC
CSVERGAQIRETQYF
>TRBJ1-2|TRBD1|many|TRBV5-6
TGTGCCAGCAGCTTTAGGACAGGGAGCTATGGCTACACCTTC
CASSFRTGSYGYTF
>TRBJ1-1|NA|NA|TRBV20-1
TGCAGTGCTAGAGTGGGGCAAGCGAACACTGAAGCTTTCTTT
CSARVGQANTEAFF
>TRBJ1-5|TRBD1|NA|TRBV27
TGTGCCAGCACCTTGACAGGGGCGGGAAATCAGCCCCAGCATTTT
CASTLTGAGNQPQHF
>TRBJ2-3|TRBD2|few|TRBV6-2/TRBV6-3
TGTGCCAGCAAGACTAGCGCCGCAGATACGCAGTATTTT
CASKTSAADTQYF
>TRBJ2-5|NA|few|TRBV7-8
TGTGCCAGCAGCTCTAGGGGATCGTACCAAGAGACCCAGTACTTC
CASSSRGSYQETQYF
>TRBJ1-5|NA|few|TRBV11-2
TGTGCCAGCAGCCCAAGCCAGGATCAGCCCCAGCATTTT
CASSPSQDQPQHF
>TRBJ2-1|NA|NA|TRBV4-3
TGCGCCAGCAGCCAAGAGGTGTCTAGAGGGAATGAGCAGTTCTTC
CASSQEVSRGNEQFF
>TRBJ2-7|TRBD1|few|TRBV14
TGTGCCAGCAGCCAAGAGAGGGGGCTACCACCCTACGAGCAGTACTTC
CASSQERGLPPYEQYF
>TRBJ2-1|TRBD1|many|TRBV7-2
TGTGCCAGCAGCTTAGGACAGGGAAGTACCTTCTTC
CASSLGQGSTFF
>TRBJ1-2|NA|few|TRBV18
TGTGCCAGCTCACCAGTAATTGGGGGCGAAGGCTACACCTTC
CASSPVIGGEGYTF
>TRBJ2-3|NA|NA|TRBV4-3
TGCGCCAGCAGCCAAGATCTAGGTTTCACAGATACGCAGTATTTT
CASSQDLGFTDTQYF
>TRBJ2-2|NA|NA|TRBV6-5
TGTGCCAGCAGTTACGGGACATTTGACACCGGGGAGCTGTTTTTT
CASSYGTFDTGELFF
>TRBJ2-3|TRBD2|NA|TRBV28
TGTGCCAGCACCGGGACTAGGACATATACGCAGTATTTT
CASTGTRTYTQYF
>TRBJ2-1|NA|NA|TRBV11-2
TGTGCCAGCAGCCCGGTTCTGGGGAATGAGCAGTTCTTC
CASSPVLGNEQFF
>TRBJ1-2|TRBD1|few|TRBV5-1
TGCGCCAGCAGCGGGACAGGCGGGTCAGTCGTTGGTGGCTACACCTTC
CASSGTGGSVVGGYTF
>TRBJ2-5|NA|NA|TRBV4-3
TGCGCCAGCAGCCAATCCTCGATGGAGACCCAGTACTTC
CASSQSSMETQYF
>TRBJ2-1|NA|many|TRBV10-3
TGTGCCATCAGCGAACTGGACTACACCAATGAGCAGTTCTTC
CAISELDYTNEQFF
>TRBJ2-3|NA|NA|TRBV19
TGTGCCAGTAGTAACCGATGGGGGTTTACCACAGATACGCAGTATTTT
CASSNRWGFTTDTQYF
>TRBJ1-5|TRBD1|NA|TRBV15
TGTGCCACCAGCAGAGATAACAGGGGATATCAGCCCCAGCATTTT
CATSRDNRGYQPQHF
>TRBJ2-5|NA|few|TRBV7-9
TGTGCCAGCAGCCAACAAATGTCAGAGACCCAGTACTTC
CASSQQMSETQYF
>TRBJ2-1|NA|few|TRBV6-2/TRBV6-3
TGTGCCAGCAGTTTTCGGGGGTCTCGGTACAATGAGCAGTTCTTC
CASSFRGSRYNEQFF
>TRBJ2-5|NA|few|TRBV7-9
TGTGCCAGCCAACAGGGACAAGAGACCCAGTACTTC
CASQQGQETQYF
>TRBJ2-6|TRBD2|NA|TRBV6-2/TRBV6-3
TGTGCCAGCAGTCTCACGGACTTACTAGCGGGAGAAAATGCTGGGGCCAACGTCCTGACTTTC
CASSLTDLLAGENAGANVLTF
>TRBJ2-3|NA|NA|TRBV15
TGTGCCACCAGCAGAGGTCCCCAGGACACAGATACGCAGTATTTT
CATSRGPQDTDTQYF
>TRBJ1-2|NA|NA|TRBV23-1
TGCGCCAGCAGGAGTCTCGGACTAGGAGGTGGCTACACCTTC
CASRSLGLGGGYTF
>TRBJ1-6|TRBD1|NA|TRBV11-2
TGTGCCAGCAGCTTAGTTTCAGGGGCGACAGGGAATCGTGGTTCACCCCTCCACTTT
CASSLVSGATGNRGSPLHF
>TRBJ1-1|NA|few|TRBV2
TGTGCCAGCAGTGAATCGCAGATGAACACTGAAGCTTTCTTT
CASSESQMNTEAFF
>TRBJ2-7|NA|few|TRBV7-9
TGTGCCAGCAGCCCCGTTTCACTAAGACGCACCGAGCAGTACTTC
CASSPVSLRRTEQYF
>TRBJ1-1|TRBD1|once|TRBV7-9
TGTGCCAGCACCGGGACAGCCTACACTGAAGCTTTCTTT
CASTGTAYTEAFF
>TRBJ2-1|NA|many|TRBV29-1
TGCAGCGTTGAAGGGCGGATGGGTGAGCAGTTCTTC
CSVEGRMGEQFF